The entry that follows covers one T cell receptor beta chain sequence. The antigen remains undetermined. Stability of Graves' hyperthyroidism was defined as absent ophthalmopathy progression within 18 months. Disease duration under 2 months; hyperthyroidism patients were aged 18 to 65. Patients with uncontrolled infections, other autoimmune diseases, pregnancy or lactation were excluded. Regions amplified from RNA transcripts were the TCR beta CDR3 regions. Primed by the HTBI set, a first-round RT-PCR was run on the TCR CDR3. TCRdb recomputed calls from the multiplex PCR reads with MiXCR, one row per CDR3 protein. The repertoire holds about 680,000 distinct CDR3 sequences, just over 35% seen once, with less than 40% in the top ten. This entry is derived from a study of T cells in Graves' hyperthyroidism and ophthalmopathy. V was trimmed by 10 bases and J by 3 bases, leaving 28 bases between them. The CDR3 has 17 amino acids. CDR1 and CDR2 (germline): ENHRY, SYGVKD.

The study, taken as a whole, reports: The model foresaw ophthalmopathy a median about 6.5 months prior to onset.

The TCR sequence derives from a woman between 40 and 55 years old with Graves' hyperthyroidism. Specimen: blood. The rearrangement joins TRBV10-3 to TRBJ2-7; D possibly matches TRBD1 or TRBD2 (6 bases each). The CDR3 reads CASTTPLGRDTLYEQYF. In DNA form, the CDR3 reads TGTGCCAGCACCACCCCCCTCGGGCGGGACACTCTCTACGAGCAGTACTTC.